The present T cell receptor (beta chain) was sequenced within a study of OX40 agonist ivuxolimab in advanced cancers. The CDR3 runs to 15 residues. Trimming cost V 1 base and J 1 base; bases outside gene matches: 3. From germline, CDR1 is MGHRA and CDR2 YSYEKL. This table comes from immunoSEQ multiplex PCR, and its TCRdb copy is limited to in-frame clones, with some not included. The sample shows 60,000 to 95,000 clones, over 75% of them seen only once. The chain couples TRBV4-1 to TRBJ2-5; 7 bases align to TRBD1. Sequences were derived from CD4+ or CD8+ T cells sorted from blood, sampled in a trial of the OX40 agonist ivuxolimab. The TCR comes from an adult with an advanced solid tumor such as melanoma, head and neck, liver or kidney cancer. The CDR3 region is CASSQARDSQETQYF. In nucleotides, the CDR3 is TGCGCCAGCAGCCAAGCCCGGGACAGCCAAGAGACCCAGTACTTC.